These T cell receptor beta chains were read from a single sample in a study of T cell repertoires in cytomegalovirus infection. MiXCR, applied by TCRdb to the reads, yields one record per CDR3 protein. Among about 740,000 distinct CDR3 sequences listed, roughly 36% were seen once. The antigens these receptors bind are not known. Material: cultured PBMCs, obtained from culture after CMV antigen stimulation. All receptors derive from a human donor in good health (CMV status not recorded). Some clones in this sample may be carry-over from other donors' samples. Each CDR3 is given with its conserved first and last residue. Each record gives: J gene, V gene, CDR3 protein.

TRBJ2-3,TRBV10-3,CAISESKASGSTDTQYF
TRBJ1-1,TRBV5-4,CASSSPTDRDGTEAFF
TRBJ2-1,TRBV20-1,CSASAQRGRPPGREQFF
TRBJ1-1,TRBV29-1,CSVLRKMNTEAFF
TRBJ2-1,TRBV7-9,CASSPKGWEQFF
TRBJ2-1,TRBV7-2,CASSSPTSGRTPYNEQFF
TRBJ2-1,TRBV5-4,CASSLGHSSSYNEQFF
TRBJ1-4,TRBV28,CASSWGQANEKLFF
TRBJ2-7,TRBV27,CASSLWGRGREQYF
TRBJ2-7,TRBV4-3,CASSQDYGGWSYEQYF
TRBJ1-5,TRBV20-1,CSARDLTNNQPQHF
TRBJ2-3,TRBV10-3,CAISKRGQGADTQYF
TRBJ1-2,TRBV4-3,CASSQIPGTGGVYGYTF
TRBJ2-1,TRBV4-2,CASSQTGTGSSYNEQFF
TRBJ1-3,TRBV28,CASSFSDRANTIYF
TRBJ2-1,TRBV18,CASSPPSSGKGEQFF
TRBJ2-1,TRBV7-6,CASTPLAGDNEQFF
TRBJ2-1,TRBV7-6,CASSLSLGVRNEQFF
TRBJ1-5,TRBV25-1,CASSDCGARDQPQHF
TRBJ2-7,TRBV3-1,CASSRGLASHEQYF
TRBJ1-5,TRBV6-2/TRBV6-3,CASSYSFRQFGNQPQHF
TRBJ1-5,TRBV12-5,CASGRALSNQPQHF
TRBJ1-1,TRBV7-2,CASSLEVLRYTEAFF
TRBJ1-1,TRBV20-1,CSPRRGGGTEAFF
TRBJ2-1,TRBV15,CATSTRTGLGEQFF
TRBJ2-4,TRBV12-3/TRBV12-4,CASSLRPPFNIQYF
TRBJ1-1,TRBV6-1,CASKGPGAEAFF
TRBJ2-1,TRBV2,CASSDLMGWSSYNEQFF
TRBJ2-5,TRBV12-3/TRBV12-4,CASRPTADQETQYF
TRBJ2-7,TRBV6-1,CASSEAGIYEQYF
TRBJ2-3,TRBV7-2,CASSPLGDGQNTQYF
TRBJ2-1,TRBV6-8,CASSDRGLWYEQFF
TRBJ2-6,TRBV6-1,CASRAGISGANVLTF
TRBJ2-7,TRBV29-1,CSVEDAYEQYF
TRBJ2-7,TRBV19,CASSAGLASYEQYF
TRBJ1-6,TRBV25-1,CASSGTGFSPLHF
TRBJ1-5,TRBV10-3,CAISDPGQKYQPQHF
TRBJ2-7,TRBV7-6,CASSRTRGSYEQYF
TRBJ2-3,TRBV7-9,CASRGSGPDTQYF
TRBJ1-4,TRBV5-1,CASSWDKVNEKLFF
TRBJ1-2,TRBV6-2/TRBV6-3,CASSPAWEHGYTF
TRBJ2-6,TRBV7-2,CASSLGGRGANVLTF
TRBJ2-1,TRBV15,CATSKGLAYNEQFF
TRBJ2-7,TRBV20-1,CSAVRQGAREQYF
TRBJ2-1,TRBV4-1,CASRSRDSTYNEQFF
TRBJ2-3,TRBV7-9,CASSDRQVVDTQYF
TRBJ1-5,TRBV11-2,CASSRYVGTGFQPQHF
TRBJ1-6,TRBV6-2/TRBV6-3,CASSYGPRLNSPLHF
TRBJ2-3,TRBV11-2,CASSLSGGSDTQYF
TRBJ2-2,TRBV6-6,CASSYGRSNTGELFF
TRBJ2-6,TRBV6-1,CASSEMGAGANVLTF
TRBJ2-1,TRBV6-1,CASSEGGGNEQFF
TRBJ2-1,TRBV7-9,CASSLSSVNNEQFF
TRBJ2-7,TRBV7-4,CASSPSQVANSYEQYF
TRBJ2-1,TRBV7-2,CASRKGTASSYNEQFF
TRBJ2-7,TRBV6-1,CASSAQGDYEQYF
TRBJ2-7,TRBV6-2/TRBV6-3,CASSHRGPYEQYF
TRBJ2-5,TRBV11-2,CASSLVVSWDQETQYF
TRBJ2-7,TRBV7-2,CASSQGQEGYEQYF